Below, 8 T cell receptor beta chains from the same sample are listed, as sequenced in a study of cytomegalovirus exposure and HLA in healthy donors (dated by TCRdb to 2016 to 2017). Preparation of the library involved the immunoSEQ multiplex PCR assay. For the multiplex PCR, a mixture combining 60 forward primers for TCR Vbeta segments and 13 reverse primers for TCR Jbeta segments was used. Entries here come from immuneACCESS through TCRdb and include only in-frame sequences with V and J called. Some clones fail to appear in such tables; in the studies checked, an unresolved V gene covers under half of the shortfall, and the cause of the remainder is unknown. Recorded for this sample are more than 95,000 clones; over 80% of them occurred a single time. The ten largest clones add up to approximately 6.9% of the sample. Source material: PBMCs. These TCRs come from a man aged 25-45 years in good health and CMV-seropositive.

The chain combines TRBV7-2 with TRBJ1-3, with D possibly matching TRBD1 (6 bases). The V end lost 0 bases, the J end lost 4 bases, and 13 bases lay between the germline ends. The CDR3 covers 16 residues. Germline V gives CDR1 SGHTA, CDR2 FQGNSA. CDR3 bases: TGTGCCAGCAGCTTAGCGCCTACAGGGTCCGGAAACACCATATATTTT. This sequence encodes CASSLAPTGSGNTIYF.

This chain uses TRBV29-1 with TRBJ2-2; 9 bases are shared with TRBD1. This CDR3 is built from 13 residues. Germline assignment: CDR1 SQVTM and CDR2 ANQGSEA. Trimming at V came to 7 bases and at J to 4 bases, leaving 4 bases not matched to a gene. The CDR3 coding sequence is TGCAGCGGCCGGGACAGGGTCACCGGGGAGCTGTTTTTT. Translated: CSGRDRVTGELFF.

V usage is TRBV30 and J usage is TRBJ1-2; D remains ambiguous. Trimming stripped 4 bases from V and 3 bases from J, with 12 bases between. The CDR3 totals 13 residues. CDR1 is GTSNPN and CDR2 is SVGIG in the germline V gene (reference sequence). The CDR3 region is CAWTPQVHYGYTF. The CDR3 region has the DNA TGTGCCTGGACCCCCCAGGTCCACTATGGCTACACCTTC.

The chain has TRBV19 and TRBJ1-2; D remains unclear. CDR1 and CDR2 (germline): LNHDA, SQIVND (reference sequence). V lost 0 bases and J 4 bases, leaving 15 bases between the germline ends. The CDR3 is 16 residues long. CDR3 amino acids: CASSIDFERGIYGYTF. The CDR3, as DNA: TGTGCCAGTAGTATAGATTTTGAACGCGGGATCTATGGCTACACCTTC.

The J gene is TRBJ1-5, the V gene TRBV5-6, with 7 positions matching TRBD1. The CDR3 length is 18 residues. With 3 bases clipped from V and 0 bases from J, the junction kept 12 bases outside the gene matches. Germline loops: CDR1 SGHDT, CDR2 YYEEEE. The CDR3 bases are TGTGCCAGCAGCTCTGCCCGGGACAGCTTTTATAGCAATCAGCCCCAGCATTTT. Protein sequence: CASSSARDSFYSNQPQHF.

The chain joins TRBV28 to TRBJ2-3; weak D call: TRBD2 (6 bases). The CDR3 runs 15 residues. The V and J ends lost 4 bases and 0 bases respectively, with 11 bases between them. Germline V gene lookup returns CDR1 MDHEN and CDR2 SYDVKM. As DNA, the CDR3 is TGTGCCAGCAGTTCCCGCGGAGGGAGCACAGATACGCAGTATTTT. Its translation is CASSSRGGSTDTQYF.

This clone showed up just a few times. This rearrangement joins TRBV29-1 to TRBJ2-1, with 7 positions matching TRBD1. Per the germline V gene, CDR1 is SQVTM and CDR2 is ANQGSEA. The V gene end was trimmed by 3 bases and the J gene end by 7 bases; junction bases not matched to a gene: 0. CDR3 length equals 11 residues. CDR3 bases: TGCAGCGTTGACAGGGGGAATGAGCAGTTCTTC. This codes for CSVDRGNEQFF.

The V gene is TRBV30, the J gene TRBJ2-1; 9 bases agree with TRBD2. The CDR3 loop spans 14 amino acids. V shed 3 bases and J 8 bases; nucleotides not matched to a gene: 8. The germline CDR1 and CDR2 sequences are GTSNPN and SVGIG (reference sequence). For the CDR3, the DNA is TGTGCCTGGAGACGGGCGGGGGGGGCCCATGAGCAGTTCTTC. Residues: CAWRRAGGAHEQFF.